There are many counts of the clone carrying this TCR beta chain. The entry originates in a study of human T cells and chemical hapten exposure. TCRdb processed the RACE reads anew with MiXCR; each CDR3 protein has one entry. In the table there are approximately 90,000 distinct CDR3 sequences, 8.5% of which are singletons. The CDR3 extends over 15 amino acids. V lost 1 base and J lost 4, with 11 bases in between. Germline V gene sequence: CDR1 SGHTA, CDR2 FQGNSA. Time point specified: pre-sensitization, week 0. Documented treatment: therapeutic diphenylcyclopropenone sensitization with weekly scalp DPC.

The V call is TRBV7-2, the J call TRBJ1-5; weak D call: TRBD1 (6 bases). The sample consisted of whole blood, taken in connection with sensitization to the hapten diphenylcyclopropenone (DPC). The TCR was taken from a middle-aged man with alopecia areata. Some clones in this sample may be carry-over from other donors' samples. The CDR3 protein is CASSLVQGQNQPQHF. CDR3 in DNA: TGTGCCAGCAGCTTAGTACAGGGCCAAAATCAGCCCCAGCATTTT.